Listed here are 16 T cell receptor beta chains from one sample, sequenced in a study of blood T cell repertoires in COVID-19 (dated by TCRdb to the early 2020s). The receptor library was made with the immunoSEQ multiplex PCR assay. The table was pulled from immuneACCESS by TCRdb, which kept in-frame rearrangements only. Such tables lose some clones; where checked, under half of the loss comes from unresolved V genes, and the rest has no known cause. Present in this sample are a few hundred thousand clones, roughly 87% of which were seen just once. The biggest ten clones account for 3.9% of the sample. Sequenced material: peripheral blood. These receptors were taken from a woman aged 60-75 years with COVID-19, enrolled during active disease.

The chain has TRBV7-6 and TRBJ2-1, with a weak D call TRBD1 (6 bases). The CDR3 is 15 residues long. V was trimmed by 6 bases and J by 4 bases, leaving 16 bases between them. Germline CDR1 is SGHVS and CDR2 is FNYEAQ. CDR3 in amino acids: CASSLRQVDYNEQFF. As DNA, the CDR3 is TGTGCCAGCAGTTTAAGACAGGTGGATTACAATGAGCAGTTCTTC. The full variable domain, rest sourced from reference TRBV7-6 and TRBJ2-1, is GAGVSQSPRYKVTKRGQDVALRCDPISGHVSLYWYRQALGQGPEFLTYFNYEAQQDKSGLPNDRFSAERPEGSISTLTIQRTEQRDSAMYRCASSLRQVDYNEQFFGPGTRLTVL.

The sample holds one count of this clone. The chain combines TRBV7-9 with TRBJ1-2; weak D call: TRBD1 (5 bases). V was shortened by 5 bases and J by 0 bases, with 7 bases between the two germline ends. CDR3 length equals 13 residues. Germline V lookup: CDR1 SEHNR, CDR2 FQNEAQ (reference sequence). CDR3 amino acids: CASSMTANYGYTF. The CDR3 DNA reads as TGTGCCAGCAGCATGACAGCTAACTATGGCTACACCTTC.

V gene TRBV25-1 combines with J gene TRBJ2-7, with TRBD1 matching over 7 bases. With V trimmed by 3 bases and J by 3 bases, 11 bases remained unmatched. The CDR3 sequence is 16 residues long. Looked up from germline, CDR1 is MGHDK and CDR2 is SYGVNS. The CDR3 coding sequence is TGTGCCAGCAGTGATACAGGGGAAGGTTTCTACTACGAGCAGTACTTC. Amino acids: CASSDTGEGFYYEQYF.

The chain employs TRBV2 and TRBJ2-3; the match to TRBD2 covers 13 bases. Germline CDR1 reads SNHLY; CDR2 reads FYNNEI. The CDR3 extends over 15 amino acids. V was clipped by 6 bases and J by 5 bases; unmatched bases: 5. CDR3 residues: CASSRLAGGLDTQYF. The CDR3 DNA reads TGTGCCAGCAGCCGACTAGCGGGGGGCTTAGATACGCAGTATTTT.

The rearrangement joins TRBV28 to TRBJ1-2; no firm D call. The CDR3 has 15 amino acids. The germline V gene has CDR1 MDHEN and CDR2 SYDVKM. The germline V and J ends were trimmed by 3 bases and 1 base, with 12 bases remaining between them. CDR3 nucleotide sequence: TGTGCCAGCAGTTTCGGCGGCGAAGGTAACTATGGCTACACCTTC. Its protein product is CASSFGGEGNYGYTF.

CDR3 protein: CASMPGSEKLFF. In DNA, the CDR3 is TGTGCCAGCATGCCGGGGAGCGAAAAACTGTTTTTT. This chain uses TRBV7-9 with TRBJ1-4; D is undetermined. There are 12 residues in the CDR3. The germline CDR1 and CDR2 sequences are SEHNR and FQNEAQ (reference sequence). The germline V and J ends were trimmed by 7 bases and 8 bases, with 11 bases remaining between them.

The gene calls are TRBV9 and TRBJ2-1; D is perhaps TRBD2 (6 bases). Germline V gene sequence: CDR1 SGDLS, CDR2 YYNGEE. Trimming shortened V by 4 bases and J by 0 bases, and 11 bases separated the two germline ends. CDR3 size: 15 residues. The CDR3 coding sequence is TGTGCCAGCAGCTGGGGGGAGGCCTCCTACAATGAGCAGTTCTTC. It encodes CASSWGEASYNEQFF.

The V and J genes are TRBV2 and TRBJ1-2, with a weak D call TRBD1 (5 bases). Trimming took 0 bases from V and 10 from J, leaving 15 bases between them. The CDR3 covers 14 residues. Germline lookup yields CDR1 SNHLY and CDR2 FYNNEI. This CDR3 reads CASSEAGGGRSYTF. The CDR3 DNA reads as TGTGCCAGCAGTGAAGCCGGGGGAGGGAGGTCCTACACCTTC.

The chain carries TRBV25-1 and TRBJ1-4; D remains unclear. V lost 10 bases to trimming and J lost 3 bases, with 12 bases between them. The CDR3 extends over 13 amino acids. From germline, CDR1 is MGHDK and CDR2 SYGVNS. DNA for the CDR3: TGTGCCACCCAGCGGGCAGCTAATGAAAAACTGTTTTTT. Translating gives CATQRAANEKLFF.

The chain's CDR3 is CASSLDSVSTIYF. In DNA, the CDR3 is TGCGCCAGCAGCTTGGATTCGGTATCCACCATATATTTT. V and J are TRBV5-1 and TRBJ1-3; the D is unclear. Deletions cut 0 bases from V and 9 bases from J, with 10 bases between. Germline lookup yields CDR1 SGHRS and CDR2 YFSETQ. CDR3 length: 13 amino acids.

The chain employs TRBV3-1 (or the pseudogene TRBV3-2) and TRBJ2-5; TRBD2 might be the D (5 bases). This CDR3 contains 12 residues. Germline V gene sequence: CDR1 LGHDT, CDR2 YNNKEL (reference sequence). V was trimmed by 1 base and J by 5 bases, leaving 5 bases between them. Written as DNA, the CDR3 is TGTGCCAGCAGCCAAGGCGGGGAGACCCAGTACTTC. Amino acid sequence: CASSQGGETQYF.

As to this clone: The CDR3 carries no conserved terminal phenylalanine or tryptophan, so it likely arises from a read error. The DNA is left out, because the CDR3 cannot be placed on it with certainty; the CDR3 is given as TCRdb lists it. The chain has TRBV6-4 and TRBJ1-1; the table's D call, TRBD1, was not checked against the DNA. The CDR3 spans 14 residues, counting both ends. Germline V lookup: CDR1 MRHNA, CDR2 SNTAGT. The CDR3 is CASSDPGDRVAPFL.

The chain has TRBV6-1 and TRBJ2-7; 7 nucleotides match TRBD1. This CDR3 contains 15 residues. Trimming removed 0 bases from V and 2 bases from J; junction bases left unmatched: 4. Germline CDR1 reads MNHNS; CDR2 reads SASEGT. Written as DNA, the CDR3 is TGTGCCAGCAGTGAAGCGCCCGGGACAGCCTACGAGCAGTACTTC. It codes for CASSEAPGTAYEQYF.

The gene calls are TRBV3-1 (or the pseudogene TRBV3-2) and TRBJ2-1; the D gene is possibly TRBD2 (7 bases). Germline V CDR1 and CDR2: LGHDT, YNNKEL (reference sequence). Trimming stripped 2 bases from V and 2 bases from J, with 10 bases between. The CDR3 length is 15 residues. The CDR3 nucleotides are TGTGCCAGCAGCCAATTGGGGGGGCCCTACAATGAGCAGTTCTTC. Translated, it gives CASSQLGGPYNEQFF.

Written as DNA, the CDR3 is TGCAGTGCCGGACTCCAAGAGACCCAGTACTTC. Its translation is CSAGLQETQYF. This chain connects TRBV20-1 to TRBJ2-5, with D perhaps TRBD2 (5 bases). The CDR3 spans 11 residues. Germline CDR1 is DFQATT and CDR2 is SNEGSKA (reference sequence). Trimming pared 6 bases from V and 1 base from J, leaving 6 bases between.

The CDR3 here is CATSGPYTGEQYF. In nucleotides, the CDR3 is TGTGCCACCAGTGGCCCATATACAGGGGAGCAGTACTTC. The V call is TRBV24-1, the J call TRBJ2-7; D might be TRBD1 (6 bases). The CDR3 totals 13 residues. Germline CDR1 is KGHDR and CDR2 is SFDVKD. The V gene lost 5 bases and the J gene lost 7 bases, with 14 bases spanning the gap.